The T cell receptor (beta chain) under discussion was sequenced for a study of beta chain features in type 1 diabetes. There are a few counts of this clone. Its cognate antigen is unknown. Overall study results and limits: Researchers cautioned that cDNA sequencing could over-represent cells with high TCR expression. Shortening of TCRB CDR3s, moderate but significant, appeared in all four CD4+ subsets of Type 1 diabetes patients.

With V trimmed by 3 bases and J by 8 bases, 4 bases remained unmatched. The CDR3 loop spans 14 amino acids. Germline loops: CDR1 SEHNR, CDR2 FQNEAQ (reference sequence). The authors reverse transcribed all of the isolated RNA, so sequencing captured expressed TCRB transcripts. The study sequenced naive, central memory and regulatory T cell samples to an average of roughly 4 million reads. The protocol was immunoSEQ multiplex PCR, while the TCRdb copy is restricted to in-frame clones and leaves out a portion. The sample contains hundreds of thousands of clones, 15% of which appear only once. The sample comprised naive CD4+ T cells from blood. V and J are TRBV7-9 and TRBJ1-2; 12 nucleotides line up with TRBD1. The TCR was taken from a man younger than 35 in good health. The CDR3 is CASSFTGTGGGYTF. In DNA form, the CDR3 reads TGTGCCAGCAGCTTTACGGGGACAGGGGGCGGCTACACCTTC.